Each of the 17 T cell receptor beta chains below was sequenced from the same sample in a study of shared clonotypes between healthy human individuals. Only in-frame clones appear in the TCRdb table, and some are missing; sequencing was by immunoSEQ multiplex PCR. In the table there are some 2,100,000 clones, about 93% of which are singletons. CD45RO negativity and positive selection for CCR7 defined naive CD8 cells, a population that excluded terminally differentiated effector memory CD45RA+ cells. The sample comprised naive CD8+ T cells from PBMCs. Every receptor here comes from a man aged 18-30 years in good health. Some clones in this sample may be carry-over from other donors' samples.

The V call is TRBV7-9, the J call TRBJ2-3; D uncertain. This CDR3 is built from 18 residues. CDR1 and CDR2 (germline): SEHNR, FQNEAQ (reference sequence). Trimming pared 1 base from V and 3 bases from J, leaving 20 bases between. The CDR3 is CASSLVSLRGVETDTQYF. The CDR3 bases are TGTGCCAGCAGCTTAGTATCCTTACGAGGTGTAGAGACAGATACGCAGTATTTT.

Notes on this clone: The same CDR3 is also encoded by other DNA sequences in this sample. The V and J genes are TRBV11-2 and TRBJ2-7; D may match TRBD1 or TRBD2 (5 bases each). From germline, CDR1 is SGHAT and CDR2 FQNNGV. The ends were cut back, 0 bases at V and 3 bases at J, with 9 bases in the middle. This CDR3 is built from 14 residues. CDR3 DNA sequence: TGTGCCAGCAGCTTAGATCCGAGGGGCTACGAGCAGTACTTC. This gives the protein CASSLDPRGYEQYF.

The table lists this clone with a few counts. The V call is TRBV30, the J call TRBJ1-2; D uncertain. This CDR3 has 12 residues. Germline V gives CDR1 GTSNPN, CDR2 SVGIG (reference sequence). Trimming took 1 base from V and 8 from J, leaving 11 bases between them. The CDR3 region is CAWSASPEGYTF. CDR3 bases: TGTGCCTGGAGTGCCAGTCCGGAGGGCTACACCTTC.

The genes are TRBV7-9 and TRBJ2-7, with D uncertain. The germline V gene has CDR1 SEHNR and CDR2 FQNEAQ (reference sequence). Trimming pared 4 bases from V and 4 bases from J, leaving 5 bases between. This CDR3 region has 11 residues. The CDR3 DNA is TGTGCCAGCAGCTCAAGGTACGAGCAGTACTTC. It translates to CASSSRYEQYF.

The DNA of the CDR3 is TGTGCCAGCAGCCCGGGACAGGACCTCTACGAGCAGTACTTC. It yields the protein CASSPGQDLYEQYF. The J gene is TRBJ2-7, the V gene TRBV7-9, with TRBD1 matching over 8 bases. V lost 5 bases, J lost 3 bases, and 6 bases stayed unmatched. This CDR3 region has 14 residues. CDR1 and CDR2 (germline): SEHNR, FQNEAQ (reference sequence).

The chain links TRBV28 to TRBJ2-3; TRBD2 agrees at 8 bases. This CDR3 is built from 16 residues. V shed 5 bases and J 0 bases; nucleotides not matched to a gene: 7. In germline, CDR1 is MDHEN, CDR2 SYDVKM. For the CDR3, the DNA is TGTGCCAGCAGTCTTTTCTTAGCGGGGAGCACAGATACGCAGTATTTT. Protein: CASSLFLAGSTDTQYF. The full variable domain, its missing parts supplied by reference TRBV28 and TRBJ2-3, is DVKVTQSSRYLVKRTGEKVFLECVQDMDHENMFWYRQDPGLGLRLIYFSYDVKMKEKGDIPEGYSVSREKKERFSLILESASTNQTSMYLCASSLFLAGSTDTQYFGPGTRLTVL.

This sequence joins TRBV5-6 and TRBJ2-2; D gene uncertain. CDR3 size: 12 residues. V shed 10 bases and J shed 4 bases, with 11 bases lying between them. In germline, CDR1 is SGHDT, CDR2 YYEEEE. The CDR3 DNA is TGTGCCGCAGGAGTAAGCACCGGGGAGCTGTTTTTT. It yields the protein CAAGVSTGELFF.

CDR3 sequence (DNA): TGTGCCATATCCCCGGCGCGGGAGGGCCCCTCAGATACGCAGTATTTT. Translated, it gives CAISPAREGPSDTQYF. The chain is built from TRBV5-4 and TRBJ2-3; 9 nucleotides line up with TRBD2. Trimming removed 9 bases from V and 4 bases from J; junction bases left unmatched: 15. The CDR3 covers 16 residues. The germline V gene encodes CDR1 SGHNT and CDR2 YYREEE (reference sequence).

V gene TRBV5-8 combines with J gene TRBJ1-2, with D possibly being TRBD1 (6 bases). Germline CDR1 is SGHTS and CDR2 is YDEGEE. Trimming cost V 4 bases and J 1 base, with 11 bases left between them. CDR3 length: 14 residues. CDR3 coding DNA: TGTGCCAGCAGCCCCACAGGGATTAACTATGGCTACACCTTC. Translating gives CASSPTGINYGYTF.

The CDR3 DNA reads as TGCGCCAGCAGCCCTCCTAACATGAGGAATGAGCAGTTCTTC. This codes for CASSPPNMRNEQFF. This chain uses TRBV4-1 with TRBJ2-1; no firm D call. CDR1 and CDR2 (germline): MGHRA, YSYEKL. The CDR3 totals 14 residues. V lost 4 bases and J 7 bases, leaving 14 bases between the germline ends.

The V call is TRBV29-1, the J call TRBJ1-1; tentative D call: TRBD1 (6 bases). This CDR3 spans 11 amino acids. Trimming took off 6 bases at V and 6 bases at J, with 11 bases between the two ends. Germline CDR1 reads SQVTM; CDR2 reads ANQGSEA. CDR3 nucleotide sequence: TGCAGCGTCAAGGGGGGGTCTGAAGCTTTCTTT. This encodes CSVKGGSEAFF.

The chain employs TRBV9 and TRBJ1-2; TRBD1 matches 8 bases. Germline trimming cut 3 bases from V and 1 base from J; bases unmatched to any gene: 8. This CDR3 spans 16 amino acids. The germline V gene encodes CDR1 SGDLS and CDR2 YYNGEE. The CDR3 region has the DNA TGTGCCAGCAGCGCCCCGCGACAGGGGCTTAACTATGGCTACACCTTC. Encoded protein: CASSAPRQGLNYGYTF. Complete variable domain (other parts from reference TRBV9 and TRBJ1-2): DSGVTQTPKHLITATGQRVTLRCSPRSGDLSVYWYQQSLDQGLQFLIQYYNGEERAKGNILERFSAQQFPDLHSELNLSSLELGDSALYFCASSAPRQGLNYGYTFGSGTRLTVV.

Concerning this clone: The sample contains more than one DNA sequence encoding this CDR3. V is TRBV19 and J is TRBJ2-1; TRBD2 agrees at 7 bases. The CDR3 length is 14 residues. Germline CDR1 and CDR2: LNHDA and SQIVND (reference sequence). The V and J ends lost 5 bases and 2 bases, in that order; junction bases with no gene match: 3. The CDR3 spells CASSPGLAYNEQFF. The DNA for the CDR3 is TGTGCCAGTAGTCCCGGACTAGCCTACAATGAGCAGTTCTTC.

This CDR3 reads CASSEGARETQYF. The CDR3 DNA reads as TGCGCCAGCAGTGAGGGGGCGAGAGAGACCCAGTACTTC. The chain couples TRBV10-1 to TRBJ2-5, with D possibly matching TRBD1 (5 bases). The CDR3 extends over 13 amino acids. The V end lost 2 bases, the J end lost 4 bases, and 8 bases lay between the germline ends. The germline CDR1 and CDR2 sequences are WNHNN and SYGVQD (reference sequence).

The chain combines TRBV5-1 with TRBJ1-1, with 8 nucleotides matching TRBD1. V trimming: 4 bases; J trimming: 0 bases; junction bases outside the gene matches: 5. The CDR3 consists of 15 residues. The V gene's germline CDR1 is SGHRS and CDR2 YFSETQ. The CDR3 region has the DNA TGCGCCAGCAGCCCCCGGGACAGGTTGAACACTGAAGCTTTCTTT. Translating gives CASSPRDRLNTEAFF.

The chain is built from TRBV6-5 and TRBJ2-1, with 7 bases matching TRBD2. Germline V CDR1 and CDR2: MNHEY, SVGAGI. CDR3 length equals 13 residues. In DNA, the CDR3 is TGTGCTAGCGGGTCCAGCTCCTACAATGAGCAGTTCTTC. It yields the protein CASGSSSYNEQFF.

The chain combines TRBV27 with TRBJ2-5, with 11 bases that match TRBD2. After removal of 5 bases from V and 4 bases from J, the junction contained 9 bases not matched to a gene. CDR1 MNHEY and CDR2 SMNVEV come from the germline V gene (reference sequence). The CDR3 has 16 residues. CDR3 in amino acids: CASSKLAGGIGETQYF. DNA for the CDR3: TGTGCCAGCAGTAAGCTAGCGGGAGGTATTGGAGAGACCCAGTACTTC.